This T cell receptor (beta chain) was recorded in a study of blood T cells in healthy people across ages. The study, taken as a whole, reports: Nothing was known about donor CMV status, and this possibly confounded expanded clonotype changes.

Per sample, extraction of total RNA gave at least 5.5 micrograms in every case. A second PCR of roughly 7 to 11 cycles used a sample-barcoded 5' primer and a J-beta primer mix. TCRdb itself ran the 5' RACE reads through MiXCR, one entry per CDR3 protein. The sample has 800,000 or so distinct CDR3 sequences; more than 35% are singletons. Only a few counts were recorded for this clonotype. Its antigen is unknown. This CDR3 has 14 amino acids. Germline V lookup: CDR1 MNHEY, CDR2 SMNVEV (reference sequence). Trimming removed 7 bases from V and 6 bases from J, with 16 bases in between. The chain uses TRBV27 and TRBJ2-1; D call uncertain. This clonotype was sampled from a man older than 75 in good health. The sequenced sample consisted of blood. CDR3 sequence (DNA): TGTGCCAGCACGTCGGGCCCCCTTTTCAATGAGCAGTTCTTC. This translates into CASTSGPLFNEQFF.